This TCR beta chain originates from a study of blood T cell repertoires in COVID-19. Study at large: T cells, B-cell-depleted T cells, or PBMCs supplied cDNA or gDNA.

CDR3 size: 14 residues. The ends were cut back, 3 bases at V and 7 bases at J, with 14 bases in the middle. CDR1 and CDR2 from the germline V gene are WNHNN and SYGVQD (reference sequence). Using immunoSEQ multiplex PCR, the repertoire was profiled, and TCRdb retains in-frame clones only, with some absent. The sample records about 230,000 clones, 87% being singletons. Those enrolled, adults aged 18 to 89 years, came from about two dozen US areas. Participant-given clinical history determined each cohort assignment. Recovery among Cohort 3 donors was established by two negative PCRs, clearance, or symptom resolution.

This rearrangement joins TRBV10-1 to TRBJ2-3; a weak D match, TRBD2 (5 bases). Sequenced: PBMCs or T cells enriched from blood (not recorded which). The receptor comes from a man aged 25 to 40 who had recovered from COVID-19. CDR3 sequence: CASSEAGPTNTQYF. CDR3 nucleotides: TGCGCCAGCAGTGAAGCAGGACCGACTAATACGCAGTATTTT.